These 24 T cell receptor beta chains originate from one sample sequenced in a study of shared clonotypes between healthy human individuals. The protocol was immunoSEQ multiplex PCR, while the TCRdb copy is restricted to in-frame clones and leaves out a portion. The sample yields 2 million to 3 million clones, around 94% seen once. The material sequenced was naive CD4+ T cells sorted from blood. The subset denotes: CD45RA+ positively selected. Receptors were obtained from a young man in good health.

The chain combines TRBV5-1 with TRBJ2-7; D ambiguous. Trimming removed 0 bases from V and 1 base from J, with 11 bases in between. The CDR3 has 15 amino acids. The germline CDR1 and CDR2 sequences are SGHRS and YFSETQ. The CDR3 DNA reads TGCGCCAGCAGCTTGGAAGGGATACAATCCTACGAGCAGTACTTC. It specifies CASSLEGIQSYEQYF.

The chain links TRBV7-2 to TRBJ1-5; a weak D match, TRBD1 (5 bases). The germline V gene encodes CDR1 SGHTA and CDR2 FQGNSA. V was pared by 2 bases and J by 4 bases, with 18 bases between. The CDR3 sequence is 17 residues long. CDR3 region: CASSLTSGRGLNQPQHF. The CDR3 nucleotides are TGTGCCAGCAGCTTAACTTCAGGGAGGGGATTGAATCAGCCCCAGCATTTT.

The V and J genes are TRBV6-5 and TRBJ2-2; D uncertain. There are 14 residues in the CDR3. V was clipped by 3 bases and J by 6 bases, with 11 bases between them. The germline CDR1 and CDR2 sequences are MNHEY and SVGAGI. CDR3 region: CASSYLRFAGELFF. The CDR3 DNA sequence: TGTGCCAGCAGTTATCTTAGGTTTGCCGGGGAGCTGTTTTTT.

The chain links TRBV19 to TRBJ2-5; 8 positions agree with TRBD2. The CDR3 runs to 14 residues. The germline CDR1 and CDR2 sequences are LNHDA and SQIVND (reference sequence). V was clipped by 5 bases and J by 5 bases; unmatched bases: 7. The CDR3 sequence: CASSFTSGGETQYF. DNA of the CDR3: TGTGCCAGTAGTTTTACTAGCGGCGGGGAGACCCAGTACTTC.

Regarding this clone: This sample also contains other DNA sequences that code for the same CDR3. The CDR3 region is CASSPLTGYGYTF. The DNA of the CDR3 is TGTGCCAGCTCACCTTTGACAGGTTATGGCTACACCTTC. The chain couples TRBV18 to TRBJ1-2; D might be TRBD1 (6 bases). Trimming took 3 bases from V and 5 from J, leaving 10 bases between them. Germline V lookup: CDR1 KGHSH, CDR2 LQKENI. The CDR3 sequence is 13 residues long.

The rearrangement links TRBV6-1 to TRBJ1-2; TRBD1 is a possible D gene (6 bases). Germline CDR1 and CDR2: MNHNS and SASEGT. V was trimmed by 1 base and J by 9 bases, leaving 21 bases between them. This CDR3 region has 16 residues. The DNA of the CDR3 is TGTGCCAGCAGTGAAGATATTCAGGGGACTGGGGAACGCTACACCTTC. It codes for CASSEDIQGTGERYTF.

Remarks on this clone: This CDR3 is also generated by other DNA sequences in the sample. V usage is TRBV7-2 and J usage is TRBJ2-7, with a possible D match to TRBD1 (7 bases). Trimming took 5 bases from V and 4 from J, leaving 15 bases between them. This CDR3 is 14 amino acids long. Germline values: CDR1 SGHTA, CDR2 FQGNSA. The CDR3 nucleotides are TGTGCCAGCAGCGCCCAGGGGGGAGGTTACGAGCAGTACTTC. It specifies CASSAQGGGYEQYF.

The rearrangement uses TRBV19 and TRBJ1-5, with 9 bases identical to TRBD1. This CDR3 spans 15 amino acids. Germline V gives CDR1 LNHDA, CDR2 SQIVND (reference sequence). V shed 6 bases, J shed 0 bases, and the junction held 3 bases outside the gene matches. CDR3 nucleotide sequence: TGTGCCAGTAGGCGGACAGGGGATAGCAATCAGCCCCAGCATTTT. Residues: CASRRTGDSNQPQHF.

The chain uses TRBV25-1 and TRBJ2-7, with 9 bases fitting TRBD2. The CDR3 runs 16 residues. With 5 bases clipped from V and 3 bases from J, the junction kept 11 bases outside the gene matches. Germline loops: CDR1 MGHDK, CDR2 SYGVNS. Written as DNA, the CDR3 is TGTGCCAGCAGTCCGGCAGGGCTAGCGGGGATCTACGAGCAGTACTTC. Translating gives CASSPAGLAGIYEQYF.

The V gene is TRBV18, the J gene TRBJ2-1, with 10 bases that match TRBD2. J gave up 5 bases and V 5 bases, and 6 bases lay outside the gene matches. Germline V gives CDR1 KGHSH, CDR2 LQKENI. This CDR3 is built from 15 residues. CDR3 in amino acids: CASSLLAGSDNEQFF. The DNA for the CDR3 is TGTGCCAGCTCATTACTAGCGGGGTCCGACAATGAGCAGTTCTTC.

The chain uses TRBV5-1 and TRBJ2-1; no clear D. V was clipped by 0 bases and J by 0 bases, with 4 bases between them. Per the germline V gene, CDR1 is SGHRS and CDR2 is YFSETQ. The CDR3 covers 14 residues. CDR3 DNA: TGCGCCAGCAGCTTGGATGACTCCTACAATGAGCAGTTCTTC. Protein product: CASSLDDSYNEQFF. The whole variable domain, remainder taken from reference TRBV5-1 and TRBJ2-1, is KAGVTQTPRYLIKTRGQQVTLSCSPISGHRSVSWYQQTPGQGLQFLFEYFSETQRNKGNFPGRFSGRQFSNSRSEMNVSTLELGDSALYLCASSLDDSYNEQFFGPGTRLTVL.

The chain carries TRBV30 and TRBJ1-6; D is ambiguous. With 3 bases removed from V and 5 bases from J, the gap between germline ends came to 17 bases. Per germline, CDR1 GTSNPN and CDR2 SVGIG (reference sequence). CDR3 size: 16 residues. The CDR3 DNA follows: TGTGCCTGGAGACCAACTGGGGTAGGTGATAATTCACCCCTCCACTTT. Translation: CAWRPTGVGDNSPLHF.

The rearrangement uses TRBV7-8 and TRBJ1-1; D is uncertain. This CDR3 spans 16 amino acids. The germline V gene encodes CDR1 SGHVS and CDR2 FQNEAQ. V was cut by 2 bases and J by 0 bases, with 13 bases left in between. The CDR3 DNA reads TGTGCCAGCAGCTTACATTCGAGCGAAGTGAACACTGAAGCTTTCTTT. It translates to CASSLHSSEVNTEAFF.

The chain recombines TRBV30 with TRBJ2-3; 7 bases line up with TRBD2. V shed 2 bases and J 3 bases; nucleotides not matched to a gene: 5. The CDR3 extends over 14 amino acids. The germline CDR1 and CDR2 sequences are GTSNPN and SVGIG (reference sequence). CDR3 region: CAWSYAGATDTQYF. The CDR3 DNA is TGTGCCTGGAGTTATGCGGGAGCAACAGATACGCAGTATTTT.

The chain carries TRBV6-1 and TRBJ2-2; 9 nucleotides line up with TRBD2. The germline gives CDR1 MNHNS, CDR2 SASEGT. The CDR3 is made up of 18 amino acids. The V segment lost 2 bases and the J segment 1 base; nucleotides outside the gene matches: 8. CDR3 amino acids: CASSELASGTLNTGELFF. CDR3 bases: TGTGCCAGCAGTGAACTGGCTAGCGGGACCCTGAACACCGGGGAGCTGTTTTTT.

CDR3 loop: CASRDLYNEQFF. The DNA of the CDR3 is TGTGCCAGTAGAGACTTGTACAATGAGCAGTTCTTC. V is TRBV19 and J is TRBJ2-1; D call uncertain. Trimming took 6 bases from V and 4 from J, leaving 7 bases between them. Per germline, CDR1 LNHDA and CDR2 SQIVND (reference sequence). This CDR3 is built from 12 residues. The complete variable domain, with remaining parts taken from reference TRBV19 and TRBJ2-1, reads DGGITQSPKYLFRKEGQNVTLSCEQNLNHDAMYWYRQDPGQGLRLIYYSQIVNDFQKGDIAEGYSVSREKKESFPLTVTSAQKNPTAFYLCASRDLYNEQFFGPGTRLTVL.

The chain has TRBV6-6 and TRBJ2-7; possible D gene TRBD2, 5 bases. Deletions cut 1 base from V and 0 bases from J, with 10 bases between. CDR1 and CDR2 (germline): MNHNY, SVGAGI (reference sequence). The CDR3 length is 15 residues. The CDR3 region is CASSYFGDSSYEQYF. DNA for the CDR3: TGTGCCAGCAGTTACTTCGGGGATAGCTCCTACGAGCAGTACTTC.

The chain has TRBV30 and TRBJ1-5; D may be TRBD1 (6 bases). Germline V CDR1 and CDR2: GTSNPN, SVGIG (reference sequence). Trimming shortened V by 2 bases and J by 0 bases, and 14 bases separated the two germline ends. The CDR3 consists of 16 residues. The CDR3 nucleotides read TGTGCCTGGAGTTCAAAACAGGGATCTAGCAATCAGCCCCAGCATTTT. Protein sequence: CAWSSKQGSSNQPQHF.

J is TRBJ2-5 and V is TRBV18, with a tentative D call TRBD1 (6 bases). This CDR3 has 14 residues. V lost 3 bases, J lost 3 bases, and 11 bases lay in between. CDR1 is KGHSH, CDR2 LQKENI, per germline. CDR3 amino acids: CASSPRQVEETQYF. CDR3 bases: TGTGCCAGCTCACCGAGACAGGTGGAAGAGACCCAGTACTTC.

The V gene is TRBV6-5, the J gene TRBJ1-5; 8 bases are a match to TRBD1. V was clipped by 4 bases and J by 4 bases; unmatched bases: 6. The CDR3 contains 15 residues. The germline V gene has CDR1 MNHEY and CDR2 SVGAGI. The CDR3 spells CASSSTGALNQPQHF. The CDR3 DNA sequence: TGTGCCAGCAGTTCGACAGGGGCCCTTAATCAGCCCCAGCATTTT.

This chain uses TRBV2 with TRBJ1-2; no clear D. V was trimmed by 6 bases and J by 5 bases, leaving 13 bases between them. This CDR3 spans 13 amino acids. From germline, CDR1 is SNHLY and CDR2 FYNNEI. For the CDR3, the DNA is TGTGCCAGCAGGTACGGGAGAGAATATGGCTACACCTTC. Protein: CASRYGREYGYTF.

V is TRBV28 and J is TRBJ2-5, with D perhaps matching TRBD1 or TRBD2 (7 bases each). The V gene's germline CDR1 is MDHEN and CDR2 SYDVKM. The CDR3 is 15 amino acids. V was cut by 5 bases and J by 2 bases, with 15 bases left in between. The CDR3: CASSTRGGLQETQYF. The CDR3 DNA follows: TGTGCCAGCAGTACCAGGGGGGGGCTACAAGAGACCCAGTACTTC.

This clone was detected only once. The chain uses TRBV19 and TRBJ1-6; the D gene is possibly TRBD1 (5 bases). Germline assignment: CDR1 LNHDA and CDR2 SQIVND (reference sequence). The CDR3 is 16 residues long. Trimming removed 8 bases at V and 4 bases at J, with 18 bases between. The CDR3: CASQEAGRLYNSPLHF. The CDR3 DNA sequence: TGTGCCAGTCAAGAGGCAGGGCGTTTGTATAATTCACCCCTCCACTTT.

This clone was recorded once. V is TRBV11-2 and J is TRBJ2-7; TRBD2 aligns across 8 bases. Trimming at V came to 5 bases and at J to 3 bases, leaving 9 bases not matched to a gene. This CDR3 has 15 amino acids. Germline V gene data show CDR1 as SGHAT and CDR2 as FQNNGV. The CDR3 loop reads CASSTTSGGNYEQYF. In DNA form, the CDR3 reads TGTGCCAGCAGCACAACTAGCGGAGGGAACTACGAGCAGTACTTC. Variable domain in full (rest from reference TRBV11-2 and TRBJ2-7): EAGVAQSPRYKIIEKRQSVAFWCNPISGHATLYWYQQILGQGPKLLIQFQNNGVVDDSQLPKDRFSAERLKGVDSTLKIQPAKLEDSAVYLCASSTTSGGNYEQYFGPGTRLTVT.